Following are 11 T cell receptor beta chains from one sample sequenced in a study of technical replicates of blood from a handful of donors (dated by TCRdb to about 2017). Receptor libraries were prepared by the immunoSEQ multiplex PCR assay. TCRdb took over this immuneACCESS table, retaining in-frame rearrangements with V and J assigned. Such tables are incomplete; in checked studies, under half of the missing clones stem from an unresolved V gene, and the remainder is unexplained. Recorded for this sample are over 85,000 clones; roughly 95% of them occurred a single time. Around 0.37% of the sample is held by the ten biggest clonotypes. The sample taken for sequencing was T cells isolated from PBMCs. Receptors were obtained from a human donor in good health.

The V call is TRBV5-1, the J call TRBJ1-1; 7 bases line up with TRBD1. The trim removed 4 bases at V and 0 bases at J, leaving 3 bases unmatched. CDR1 is SGHRS, CDR2 YFSETQ, per germline. The CDR3 is made up of 14 amino acids. CDR3 protein: CASSQGGMNTEAFF. DNA for the CDR3: TGCGCCAGCAGCCAGGGGGGTATGAACACTGAAGCTTTCTTT.

The CDR3 loop reads CASSLSYITEAFF. For the CDR3, the DNA is TGCGCCAGCAGCTTGTCCTATATCACTGAAGCTTTCTTT. This sequence joins TRBV5-1 and TRBJ1-1, with D hard to call. CDR1 SGHRS and CDR2 YFSETQ come from the germline V gene. V was cut by 1 base and J by 4 bases, with 8 bases left in between. The CDR3 sequence is 13 residues long. Complete variable domain (other parts from reference TRBV5-1 and TRBJ1-1): KAGVTQTPRYLIKTRGQQVTLSCSPISGHRSVSWYQQTPGQGLQFLFEYFSETQRNKGNFPGRFSGRQFSNSRSEMNVSTLELGDSALYLCASSLSYITEAFFGQGTRLTVV.

The rearrangement uses TRBV5-1 and TRBJ2-1; 13 bases match TRBD2. In germline, CDR1 is SGHRS, CDR2 YFSETQ. CDR3 length: 15 amino acids. V was pared by 4 bases and J by 8 bases, with 6 bases of the junction left unmatched. The CDR3 coding sequence is TGCGCCAGCAGCGCCGGGACTAGCGGGACTGATGAGCAGTTCTTC. Residues: CASSAGTSGTDEQFF.

V usage is TRBV5-1 and J usage is TRBJ2-1; 13 nucleotides align to TRBD2. The trim removed 4 bases at V and 5 bases at J, leaving 12 bases unmatched. The CDR3 is made up of 18 amino acids. The germline V gene has CDR1 SGHRS and CDR2 YFSETQ. The CDR3 here is CASSLPGLAGQIDNEQFF. The DNA of the CDR3 is TGCGCCAGCAGCCTACCGGGACTAGCGGGACAGATAGACAATGAGCAGTTCTTC.

The rearrangement joins TRBV28 to TRBJ2-7, with TRBD2 matching over 10 bases. Germline CDR1 MDHEN, CDR2 SYDVKM. V lost 3 bases to trimming and J lost 4 bases; unmatched junction nucleotides: 3. This CDR3 is 14 amino acids long. CDR3 sequence (DNA): TGTGCCAGCAGTTTTCTAGCGGGAGTATACGAGCAGTACTTC. Encoded protein: CASSFLAGVYEQYF.

The chain links TRBV7-9 to TRBJ2-7; D uncertain. V lost 6 bases, J lost 0 bases, and 6 bases lay in between. CDR1 and CDR2 (germline): SEHNR, FQNEAQ (reference sequence). The CDR3 loop spans 12 amino acids. For the CDR3, the DNA is TGTGCCAGCAGTAGGAGCTCCTACGAGCAGTACTTC. Translation: CASSRSSYEQYF.

V is TRBV28 and J is TRBJ2-5; TRBD2 aligns across 7 bases. This CDR3 has 14 residues. The V gene's germline CDR1 is MDHEN and CDR2 SYDVKM. With 5 bases clipped from V and 1 base from J, the junction kept 4 bases outside the gene matches. CDR3 DNA: TGTGCCAGCAGTAGATGGACTAGCCAAGAGACCCAGTACTTC. Translation gives CASSRWTSQETQYF.

DNA of the CDR3: TGTGCCAGCAGTTATACGGGAAGTGAGCAGTTCTTC. Amino acid sequence: CASSYTGSEQFF. The V and J genes are TRBV6-5 and TRBJ2-1, with D maybe TRBD2 (5 bases). Trimming shortened V by 3 bases and J by 9 bases, and 9 bases separated the two germline ends. This CDR3 is built from 12 residues. CDR1 is MNHEY and CDR2 is SVGAGI in the germline V gene.

The rearrangement joins TRBV9 to TRBJ2-5; 7 bases map to TRBD2. The J call may be in error: the DNA end matches TRBJ2-7 better. There are 16 residues in the CDR3. Germline V lookup: CDR1 SGDLS, CDR2 YYNGEE. The chain's CDR3 is CASSVAGEAGSYEQYF. CDR3 sequence (DNA): TGTGCCAGCAGCGTGGCGGGAGAGGCGGGGTCCTACGAGCAGTACTTC.

The rearrangement links TRBV7-8 to TRBJ1-5; D not resolved. Per germline, CDR1 SGHVS and CDR2 FQNEAQ. The V and J ends lost 4 bases and 3 bases respectively, with 4 bases between them. The CDR3 is 12 residues long. In nucleotides, the CDR3 is TGTGCCAGCAGCTCCCACAATCAGCCCCAGCATTTT. Its translation: CASSSHNQPQHF.

This clone came up once. The chain joins TRBV20-1 to TRBJ2-7; no definite D call. V was cut by 5 bases and J by 1 base, with 6 bases left in between. The CDR3 contains 11 residues. CDR1 is DFQATT, CDR2 SNEGSKA, per germline (reference sequence). The CDR3 sequence is CSASKSYEQYF. CDR3 DNA sequence: TGCAGTGCTTCAAAATCCTACGAGCAGTACTTC.